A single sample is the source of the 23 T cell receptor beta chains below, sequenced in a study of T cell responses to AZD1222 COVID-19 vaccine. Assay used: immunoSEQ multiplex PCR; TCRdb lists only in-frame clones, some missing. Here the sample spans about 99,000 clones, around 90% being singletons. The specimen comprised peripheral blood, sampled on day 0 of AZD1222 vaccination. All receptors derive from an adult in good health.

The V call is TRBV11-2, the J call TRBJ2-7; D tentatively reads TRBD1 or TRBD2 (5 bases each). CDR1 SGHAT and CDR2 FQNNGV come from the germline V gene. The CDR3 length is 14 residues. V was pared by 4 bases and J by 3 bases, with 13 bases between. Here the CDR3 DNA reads TGTGCCAGCAGCTGGGGGACCGGAATCTACGAGCAGTACTTC. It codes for CASSWGTGIYEQYF.

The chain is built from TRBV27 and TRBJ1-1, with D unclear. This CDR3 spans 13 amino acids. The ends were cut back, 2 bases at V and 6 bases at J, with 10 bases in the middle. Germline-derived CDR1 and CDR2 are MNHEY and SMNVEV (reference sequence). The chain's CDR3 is CASSLGPAAEAFF. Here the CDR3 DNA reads TGTGCCAGCAGTTTAGGGCCCGCCGCTGAAGCTTTCTTT.

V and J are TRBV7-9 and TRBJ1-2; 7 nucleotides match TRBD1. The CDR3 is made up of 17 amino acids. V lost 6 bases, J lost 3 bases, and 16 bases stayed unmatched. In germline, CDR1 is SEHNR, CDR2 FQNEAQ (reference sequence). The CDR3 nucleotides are TGTGCCAGCAGAAAAATAGGAGGGGACAGAGACTACTATGGCTACACCTTC. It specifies CASRKIGGDRDYYGYTF.

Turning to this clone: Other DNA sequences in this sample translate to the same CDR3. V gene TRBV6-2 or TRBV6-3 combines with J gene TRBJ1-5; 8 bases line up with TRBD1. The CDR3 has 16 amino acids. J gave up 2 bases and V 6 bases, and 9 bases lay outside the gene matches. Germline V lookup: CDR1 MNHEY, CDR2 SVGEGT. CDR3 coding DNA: TGTGCCAGCAGCTATCCGGACAGGGCTGGCAATCAGCCCCAGCATTTT. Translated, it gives CASSYPDRAGNQPQHF.

The CDR3: CASSLSTAALGEQYF. CDR3 nucleotides: TGTGCCAGCAGCTTGAGTACAGCGGCCCTTGGAGAGCAGTACTTC. This sequence joins TRBV7-2 and TRBJ2-7; D possibly corresponds to TRBD2 (5 bases). The CDR3 covers 15 residues. The germline V gene encodes CDR1 SGHTA and CDR2 FQGNSA. The germline V and J ends were trimmed by 3 bases and 7 bases, with 19 bases remaining between them. The full variable domain, with the rest looked up from reference TRBV7-2 and TRBJ2-7, is GAGVSQSPSNKVTEKGKDVELRCDPISGHTALYWYRQSLGQGLEFLIYFQGNSAPDKSGLPSDRFSAERTGGSVSTLTIQRTQQEDSAVYLCASSLSTAALGEQYFGPGTRLTVT.

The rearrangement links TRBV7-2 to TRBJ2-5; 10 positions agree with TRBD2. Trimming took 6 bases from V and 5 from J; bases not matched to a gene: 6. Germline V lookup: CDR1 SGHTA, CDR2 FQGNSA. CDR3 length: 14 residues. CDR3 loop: CASSGTSVRETQYF. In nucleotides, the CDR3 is TGTGCCAGCAGTGGGACTAGCGTTCGGGAGACCCAGTACTTC.

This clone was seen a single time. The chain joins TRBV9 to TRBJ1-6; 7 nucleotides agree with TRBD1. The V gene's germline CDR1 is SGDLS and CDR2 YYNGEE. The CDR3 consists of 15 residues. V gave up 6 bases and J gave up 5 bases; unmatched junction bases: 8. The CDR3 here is CASNRQGDNNSPLHF. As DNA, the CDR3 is TGTGCCAGCAACCGACAGGGAGACAATAATTCACCCCTCCACTTT.

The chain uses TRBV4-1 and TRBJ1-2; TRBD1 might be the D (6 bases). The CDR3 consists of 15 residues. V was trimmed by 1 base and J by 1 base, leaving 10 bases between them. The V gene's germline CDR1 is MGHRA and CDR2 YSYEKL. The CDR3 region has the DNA TGCGCCAGCAGCCAAGGACAGGAGATTAACTATGGCTACACCTTC. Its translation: CASSQGQEINYGYTF.

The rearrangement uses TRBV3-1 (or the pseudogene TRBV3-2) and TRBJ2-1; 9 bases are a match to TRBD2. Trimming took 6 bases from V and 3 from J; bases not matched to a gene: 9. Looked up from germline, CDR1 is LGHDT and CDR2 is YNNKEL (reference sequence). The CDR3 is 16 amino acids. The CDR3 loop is CASSSAGGRFYNEQFF. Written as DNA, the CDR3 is TGTGCCAGCAGTTCTGCGGGGGGGCGCTTCTACAATGAGCAGTTCTTC.

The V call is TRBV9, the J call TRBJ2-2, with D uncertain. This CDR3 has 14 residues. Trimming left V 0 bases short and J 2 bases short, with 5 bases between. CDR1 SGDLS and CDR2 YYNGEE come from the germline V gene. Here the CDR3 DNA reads TGTGCCAGCAGCGTAGGAGGCAACACCGGGGAGCTGTTTTTT. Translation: CASSVGGNTGELFF.

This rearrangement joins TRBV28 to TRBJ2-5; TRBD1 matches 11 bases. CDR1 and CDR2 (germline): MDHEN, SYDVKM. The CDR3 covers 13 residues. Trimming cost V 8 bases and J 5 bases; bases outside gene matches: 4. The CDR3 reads CASGQGASETQYF. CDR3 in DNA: TGTGCCAGCGGACAGGGGGCGAGTGAGACCCAGTACTTC.

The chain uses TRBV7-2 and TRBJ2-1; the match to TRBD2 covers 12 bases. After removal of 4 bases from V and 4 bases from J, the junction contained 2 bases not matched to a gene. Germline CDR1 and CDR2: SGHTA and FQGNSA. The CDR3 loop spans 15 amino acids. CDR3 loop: CASSWTSGEYNEQFF. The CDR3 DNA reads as TGTGCCAGCAGCTGGACTAGCGGGGAGTACAATGAGCAGTTCTTC.

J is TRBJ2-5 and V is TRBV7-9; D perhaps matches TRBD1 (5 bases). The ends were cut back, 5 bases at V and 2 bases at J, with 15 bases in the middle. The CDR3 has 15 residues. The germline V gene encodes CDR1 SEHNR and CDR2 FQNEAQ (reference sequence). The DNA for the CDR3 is TGTGCCAGCAGCGTTCTTGGACAAGTTCAAGAGACCCAGTACTTC. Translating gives CASSVLGQVQETQYF.

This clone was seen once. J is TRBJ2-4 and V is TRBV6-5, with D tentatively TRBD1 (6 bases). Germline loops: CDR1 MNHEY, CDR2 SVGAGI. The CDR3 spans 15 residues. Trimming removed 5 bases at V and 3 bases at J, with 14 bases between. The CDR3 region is CASSPQGSGKNIQYF. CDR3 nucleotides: TGTGCCAGCAGTCCTCAGGGGTCGGGCAAAAACATTCAGTACTTC.

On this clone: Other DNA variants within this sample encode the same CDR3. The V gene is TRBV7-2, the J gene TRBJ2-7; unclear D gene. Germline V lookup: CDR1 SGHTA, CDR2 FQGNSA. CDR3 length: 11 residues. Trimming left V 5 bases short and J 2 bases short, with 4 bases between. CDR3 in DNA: TGTGCCAGCAGCCCAGCCTACGAGCAGTACTTC. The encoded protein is CASSPAYEQYF.

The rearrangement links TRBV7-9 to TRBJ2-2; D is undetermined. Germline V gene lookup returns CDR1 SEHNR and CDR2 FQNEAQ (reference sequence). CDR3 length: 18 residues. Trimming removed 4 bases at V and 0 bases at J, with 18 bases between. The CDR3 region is CASSSPATYPSNTGELFF. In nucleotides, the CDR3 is TGTGCCAGCAGCTCACCGGCTACTTACCCGTCGAACACCGGGGAGCTGTTTTTT.

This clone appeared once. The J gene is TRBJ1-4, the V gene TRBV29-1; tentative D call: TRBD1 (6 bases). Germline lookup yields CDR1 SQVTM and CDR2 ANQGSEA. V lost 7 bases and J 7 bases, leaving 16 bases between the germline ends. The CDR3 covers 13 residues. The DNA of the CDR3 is TGCAGCGCCTACGGACAGATTGGTGAAAAACTGTTTTTT. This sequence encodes CSAYGQIGEKLFF.

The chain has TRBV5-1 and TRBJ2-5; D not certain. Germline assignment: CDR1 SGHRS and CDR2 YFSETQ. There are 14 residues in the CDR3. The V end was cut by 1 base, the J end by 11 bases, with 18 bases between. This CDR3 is CASSLNAAPGGQYF. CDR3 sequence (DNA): TGCGCCAGCAGCTTGAATGCGGCGCCCGGCGGTCAGTACTTC.

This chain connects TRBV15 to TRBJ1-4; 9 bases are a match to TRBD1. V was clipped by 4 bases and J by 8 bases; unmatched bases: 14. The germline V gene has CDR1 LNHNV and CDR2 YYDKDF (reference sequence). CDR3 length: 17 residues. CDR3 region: CATSKAPLQGAREKLFF. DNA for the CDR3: TGTGCCACCAGCAAAGCCCCTTTACAGGGGGCGAGAGAAAAACTGTTTTTT.

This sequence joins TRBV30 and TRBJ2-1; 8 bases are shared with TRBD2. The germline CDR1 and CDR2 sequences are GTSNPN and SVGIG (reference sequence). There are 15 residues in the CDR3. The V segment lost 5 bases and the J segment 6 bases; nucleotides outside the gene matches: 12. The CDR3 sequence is CAWRGAGGKGNEQFF. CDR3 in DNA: TGTGCCTGGCGGGGGGCGGGAGGAAAGGGCAATGAGCAGTTCTTC. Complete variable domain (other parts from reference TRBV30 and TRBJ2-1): SQTIHQWPATLVQPVGSPLSLECTVEGTSNPNLYWYRQAAGRGLQLLFYSVGIGQISSEVPQNLSASRPQDRQFILSSKKLLLSDSGFYLCAWRGAGGKGNEQFFGPGTRLTVL.

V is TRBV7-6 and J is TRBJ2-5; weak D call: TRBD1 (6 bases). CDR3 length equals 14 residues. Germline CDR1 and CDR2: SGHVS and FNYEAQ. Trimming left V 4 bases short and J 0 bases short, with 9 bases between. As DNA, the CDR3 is TGTGCCAGCAGCTACGGACAGTACCAAGAGACCCAGTACTTC. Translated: CASSYGQYQETQYF.

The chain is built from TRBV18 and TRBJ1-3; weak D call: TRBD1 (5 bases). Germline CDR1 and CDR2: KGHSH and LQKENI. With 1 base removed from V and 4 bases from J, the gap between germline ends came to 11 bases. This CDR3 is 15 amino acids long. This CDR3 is CASSPQGPPGNTIYF. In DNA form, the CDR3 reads TGTGCCAGCTCACCACAGGGACCACCCGGAAACACCATATATTTT.

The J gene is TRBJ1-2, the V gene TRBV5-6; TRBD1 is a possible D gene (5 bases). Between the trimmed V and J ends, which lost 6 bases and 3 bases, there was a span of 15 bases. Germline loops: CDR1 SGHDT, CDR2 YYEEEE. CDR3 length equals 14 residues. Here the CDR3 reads CASIWGYADYGYTF. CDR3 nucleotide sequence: TGTGCCAGCATCTGGGGGTACGCAGACTATGGCTACACCTTC.